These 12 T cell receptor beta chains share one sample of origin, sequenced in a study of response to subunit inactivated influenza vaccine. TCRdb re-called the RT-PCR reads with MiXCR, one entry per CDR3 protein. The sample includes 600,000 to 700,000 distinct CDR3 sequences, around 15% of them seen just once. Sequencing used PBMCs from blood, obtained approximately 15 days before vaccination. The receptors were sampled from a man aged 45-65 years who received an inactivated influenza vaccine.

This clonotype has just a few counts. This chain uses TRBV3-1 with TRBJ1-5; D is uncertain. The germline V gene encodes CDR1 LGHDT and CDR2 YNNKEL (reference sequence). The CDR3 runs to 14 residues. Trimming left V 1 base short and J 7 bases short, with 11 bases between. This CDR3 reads CASSQALGLQPQHF. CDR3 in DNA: TGTGCCAGCAGCCAAGCCCTGGGGTTGCAGCCCCAGCATTTT. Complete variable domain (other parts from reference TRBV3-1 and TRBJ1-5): DTAVSQTPKYLVTQMGNDKSIKCEQNLGHDTMYWYKQDSKKFLKIMFSYNNKELIINETVPNRFSPKSPDKAHLNLHINSLELGDSAVYFCASSQALGLQPQHFGDGTRLSIL.

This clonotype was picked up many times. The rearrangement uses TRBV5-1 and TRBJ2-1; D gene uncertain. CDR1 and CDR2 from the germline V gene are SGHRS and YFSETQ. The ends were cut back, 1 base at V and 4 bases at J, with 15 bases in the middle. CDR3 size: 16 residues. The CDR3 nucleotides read TGCGCCAGCAGCTTGTCGGACCCTCCCTCTTACAATGAGCAGTTCTTC. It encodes CASSLSDPPSYNEQFF. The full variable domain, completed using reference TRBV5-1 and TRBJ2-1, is KAGVTQTPRYLIKTRGQQVTLSCSPISGHRSVSWYQQTPGQGLQFLFEYFSETQRNKGNFPGRFSGRQFSNSRSEMNVSTLELGDSALYLCASSLSDPPSYNEQFFGPGTRLTVL.

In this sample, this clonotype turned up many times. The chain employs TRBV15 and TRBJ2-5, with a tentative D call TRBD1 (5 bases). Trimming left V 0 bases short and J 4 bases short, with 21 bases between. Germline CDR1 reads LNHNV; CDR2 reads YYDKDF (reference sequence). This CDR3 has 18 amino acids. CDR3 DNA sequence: TGTGCCACCAGCAGAGATTACCTTGACCGGGCCCAGGGAGAGACCCAGTACTTC. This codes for CATSRDYLDRAQGETQYF.

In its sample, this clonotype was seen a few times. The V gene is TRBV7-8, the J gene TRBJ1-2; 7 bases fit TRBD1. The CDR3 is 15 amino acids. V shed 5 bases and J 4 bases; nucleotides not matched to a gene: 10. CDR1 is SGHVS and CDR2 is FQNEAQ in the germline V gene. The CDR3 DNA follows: TGTGCCAGCAGCCGAGGACAGGCCAGGACCTATGGCTACACCTTC. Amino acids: CASSRGQARTYGYTF.

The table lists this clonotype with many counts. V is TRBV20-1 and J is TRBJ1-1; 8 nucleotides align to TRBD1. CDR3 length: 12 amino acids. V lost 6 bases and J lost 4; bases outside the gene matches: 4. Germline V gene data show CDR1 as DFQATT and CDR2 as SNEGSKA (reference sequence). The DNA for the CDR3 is TGCAGTGCAAAACAGGGGGGCACTGAAGCTTTCTTT. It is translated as CSAKQGGTEAFF.

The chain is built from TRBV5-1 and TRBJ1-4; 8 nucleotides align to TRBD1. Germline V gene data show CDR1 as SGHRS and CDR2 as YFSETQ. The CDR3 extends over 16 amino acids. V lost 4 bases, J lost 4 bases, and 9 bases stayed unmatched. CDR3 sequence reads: CASSGGPTGVNEKLFF. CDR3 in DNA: TGCGCCAGCAGCGGCGGTCCGACAGGGGTTAATGAAAAACTGTTTTTT.

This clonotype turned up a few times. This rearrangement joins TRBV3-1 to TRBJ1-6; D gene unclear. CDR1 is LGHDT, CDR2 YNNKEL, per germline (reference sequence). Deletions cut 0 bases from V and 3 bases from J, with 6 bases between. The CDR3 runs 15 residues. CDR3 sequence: CASSQDPGYNSPLHF. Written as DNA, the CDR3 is TGTGCCAGCAGCCAAGATCCGGGCTATAATTCACCCCTCCACTTT.

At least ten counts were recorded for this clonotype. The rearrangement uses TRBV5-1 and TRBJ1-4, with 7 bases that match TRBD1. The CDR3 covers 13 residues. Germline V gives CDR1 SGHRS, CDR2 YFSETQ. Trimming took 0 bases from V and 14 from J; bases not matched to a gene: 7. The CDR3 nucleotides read TGCGCCAGCAGCTTGGGCGGGACAGACTTGCTGTTTTTT. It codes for CASSLGGTDLLFF.

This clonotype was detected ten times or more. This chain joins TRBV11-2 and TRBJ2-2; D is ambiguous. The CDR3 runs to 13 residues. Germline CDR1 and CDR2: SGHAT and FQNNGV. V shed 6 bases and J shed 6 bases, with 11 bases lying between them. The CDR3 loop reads CASSPLGPGELFF. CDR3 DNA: TGTGCCAGCAGTCCTCTAGGACCCGGGGAGCTGTTTTTT.

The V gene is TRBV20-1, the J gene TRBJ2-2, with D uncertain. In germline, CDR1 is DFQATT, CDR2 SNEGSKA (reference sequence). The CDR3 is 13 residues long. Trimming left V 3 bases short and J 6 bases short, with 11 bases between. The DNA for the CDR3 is TGCAGTGCTAGTCTCTATACCGCCGGGGAGCTGTTTTTT. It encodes CSASLYTAGELFF.

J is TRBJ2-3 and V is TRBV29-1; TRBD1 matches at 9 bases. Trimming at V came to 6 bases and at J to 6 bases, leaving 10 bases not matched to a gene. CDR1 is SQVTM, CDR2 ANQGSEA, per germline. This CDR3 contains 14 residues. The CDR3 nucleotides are TGCAGCGTGGTAGACAGGGGGGCAGGGGATACGCAGTATTTT. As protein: CSVVDRGAGDTQYF.

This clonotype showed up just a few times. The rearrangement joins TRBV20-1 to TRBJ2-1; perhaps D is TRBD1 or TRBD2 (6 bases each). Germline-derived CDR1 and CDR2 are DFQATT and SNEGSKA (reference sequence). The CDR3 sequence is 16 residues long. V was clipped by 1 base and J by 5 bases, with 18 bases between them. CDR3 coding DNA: TGCAGTGCTAGAGTAGTTGGGGGGCCTACTAACAATGAGCAGTTCTTC. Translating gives CSARVVGGPTNNEQFF.